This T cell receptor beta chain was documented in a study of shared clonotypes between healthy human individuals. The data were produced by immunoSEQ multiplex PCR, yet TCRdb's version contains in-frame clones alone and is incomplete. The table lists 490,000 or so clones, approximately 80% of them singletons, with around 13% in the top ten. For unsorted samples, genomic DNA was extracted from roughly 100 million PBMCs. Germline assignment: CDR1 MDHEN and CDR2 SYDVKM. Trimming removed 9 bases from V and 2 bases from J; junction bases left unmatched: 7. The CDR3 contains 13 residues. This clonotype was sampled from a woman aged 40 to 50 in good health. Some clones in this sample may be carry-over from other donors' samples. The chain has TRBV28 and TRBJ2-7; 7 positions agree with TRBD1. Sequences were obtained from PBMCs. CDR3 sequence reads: CASKTGKTYEQYF. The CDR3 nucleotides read TGTGCCAGTAAGACAGGGAAAACCTACGAGCAGTACTTC.